The 3 T cell receptor beta chains below all came from one sample that was sequenced in a study of blood T cells in healthy people across ages. With a J-beta primer mix and a sample-barcoded 5' primer, a second PCR ran 7 to 11 cycles. TCRdb fed the 5' RACE reads into MiXCR, producing one record per CDR3 protein. The table lists hundreds of thousands of distinct CDR3 sequences, 40% to 50% of them singletons, with about 19% in the top ten. What was sequenced was blood. Receptors originate from a man aged 55-75 years in good health.

The V call is TRBV5-1, the J call TRBJ2-7; TRBD1 agrees at 7 bases. Unmatched junction bases numbered 6, after V lost 0 bases and J lost 6 bases. CDR1 is SGHRS and CDR2 is YFSETQ in the germline V gene. The CDR3 extends over 14 amino acids. The CDR3 here is CASSLEGAGGEQYF. CDR3 in DNA: TGCGCCAGCAGCTTGGAGGGGGCCGGAGGCGAGCAGTACTTC.

This clonotype has more than one count but fewer than ten. This may come from a read error, since a much larger clone is one base off. The gene calls are TRBV6-2 or TRBV6-3 and TRBJ2-1; D is perhaps TRBD2 (5 bases). The CDR3 loop spans 16 amino acids. CDR1 is MNHEY and CDR2 is SVGEGT in the germline V gene. CDR3 residues: CTSSYGPSLPYNEQFF. CDR3 DNA sequence: TGTACCAGCAGTTACGGTCCTAGCTTGCCCTACAATGAGCAGTTCTTC.

The chain links TRBV10-3 to TRBJ2-6, with 8 bases that match TRBD1. CDR3 length: 16 amino acids. Germline V gene lookup returns CDR1 ENHRY and CDR2 SYGVKD. The ends lost 6 bases at V and 2 bases at J; junction bases unmatched: 6. For the CDR3, the DNA is TGTGCCATCAGAGGACAGGGAAGCGCTGGGGCCAACGTCCTGACTTTC. Its translation is CAIRGQGSAGANVLTF.